One sample yielded the 8 T cell receptor beta chains listed below, sequenced in a study of shared clonotypes between healthy human individuals. Produced via immunoSEQ multiplex PCR; TCRdb's table is partial and in-frame only. Found here are roughly 720,000 clones, about nine tenths of them singletons; the top ten hold 34%. Sequenced sample: memory CD8+ T cells from PBMCs. The subset was: CD45RO+ cells pooled with CCR7-negative TemRA cells. Receptors were obtained from a man between 18 and 35 years old in good health. Some clones in this sample may be carry-over from other donors' samples.

The V and J genes are TRBV21-1 and TRBJ1-1. TRBV21-1 is a recognized pseudogene. CDR3 length equals 14 residues. DNA of the CDR3: TGTGCCAGCAGCAAAGTTACGGGGAACACTGAAGCTTTCTTT. This encodes CASSKVTGNTEAFF.

Worth noting for this clone: A read error may produce the germline difference seen at one junction end. CDR3 protein: CASGLDGGREVNTGELFF. DNA for the CDR3: TGTGCCAGCGGCTTGGATGGCGGGAGGGAGGTGAACACCGGGGAGCTGTTTTTT. The rearrangement uses TRBV5-8 and TRBJ2-2; 9 positions match TRBD2. Germline V CDR1 and CDR2: SGHTS, YDEGEE. The CDR3 sequence is 18 residues long. Based on the CDR3 plus reference TRBV5-8 and TRBJ2-2, the full variable domain is EAGVTQSPTHLIKTRGQQATLRCSPISGHTSVYWYQQALGLGLQFLLWYDEGEERNRGNFPPRFSGRQFPNYSSELNVNALELEDSALYLCASGLDGGREVNTGELFFGEGSRLTVL.

CDR3 region: CASSPLASYNEQFF. The CDR3 DNA reads TGTGCCAGCAGCCCCTTGGCGTCTTACAATGAGCAGTTCTTC. The V gene is TRBV7-3, the J gene TRBJ2-1, with unresolved D. V was clipped by 5 bases and J by 4 bases, with 12 bases between them. This CDR3 has 14 amino acids. Germline values: CDR1 SGHTA, CDR2 FQGTGA.

The rearrangement links TRBV5-1 to TRBJ2-1, with 12 bases aligning to TRBD2. This CDR3 region has 18 residues. Germline loops: CDR1 SGHRS, CDR2 YFSETQ. With 0 bases clipped from V and 8 bases from J, the junction kept 12 bases outside the gene matches. CDR3 residues: CASSLALAGGPEGYEQFF. CDR3 bases: TGCGCCAGCAGCTTGGCGCTAGCGGGAGGGCCAGAGGGCTATGAGCAGTTCTTC.

With regard to this clone: One junction end does not reproduce the germline sequence, and a read error may be involved. Other DNA sequences within the sample encode an identical CDR3. The V and J genes are TRBV30 and TRBJ1-2; D remains ambiguous. CDR3 length: 12 amino acids. Germline loops: CDR1 GTSNPN, CDR2 SVGIG (reference sequence). The CDR3 loop reads CAWSVLGYGYTF. The CDR3 bases are TGCGCCTGGAGTGTACTGGGCTATGGCTACACCTTC. Using reference TRBV30 and TRBJ1-2 for the parts outside the CDR3, the full variable domain is SQTIHQWPATLVQPVGSPLSLECTVEGTSNPNLYWYRQAAGRGLQLLFYSVGIGQISSEVPQNLSASRPQDRQFILSSKKLLLSDSGFYLCAWSVLGYGYTFGSGTRLTVV.

The chain combines TRBV2 with TRBJ2-1, with 12 bases lining up with TRBD2. CDR1 is SNHLY and CDR2 is FYNNEI in the germline V gene. V trimming: 3 bases; J trimming: 7 bases; junction bases outside the gene matches: 4. This CDR3 is 15 amino acids long. The CDR3 loop reads CASSDGLAGGNEQFF. In DNA, the CDR3 is TGTGCCAGCAGTGACGGCCTAGCGGGAGGGAATGAGCAGTTCTTC.

The chain is built from TRBV27 and TRBJ2-7; TRBD1 might be the D (5 bases). The CDR3 is 14 amino acids. The germline V gene has CDR1 MNHEY and CDR2 SMNVEV (reference sequence). Trimming removed 2 bases at V and 4 bases at J, with 12 bases between. The chain's CDR3 is CASSLGGAGYEQYF. In nucleotides, the CDR3 is TGTGCCAGCAGTTTAGGTGGCGCAGGGTACGAGCAGTACTTC.

The chain joins TRBV28 to TRBJ2-3; D tentatively fits TRBD1 or TRBD2 (7 bases each). This CDR3 contains 14 residues. Trimming pared 5 bases from V and 5 bases from J, leaving 14 bases between. Germline loops: CDR1 MDHEN, CDR2 SYDVKM. CDR3 region: CASSQQGRGDTQYF. The CDR3 DNA follows: TGTGCCAGCAGTCAACAGGGGAGGGGAGATACGCAGTATTTT. Full variable domain (rest looked up from reference TRBV28 and TRBJ2-3): DVKVTQSSRYLVKRTGEKVFLECVQDMDHENMFWYRQDPGLGLRLIYFSYDVKMKEKGDIPEGYSVSREKKERFSLILESASTNQTSMYLCASSQQGRGDTQYFGPGTRLTVL.